This T cell receptor beta chain originates from a study of control samples from healthy donors and cancer patients. Measured with immunoSEQ multiplex PCR; TCRdb has only the in-frame clones, and not every one. This table holds about 160,000 clones, around 96% found once. There are 18 residues in the CDR3. Germline values: CDR1 SGHNT, CDR2 YENEEA. V dropped 4 bases and J dropped 5 bases, with 23 bases sitting between them. This receptor was taken from a woman between 40 and 50 years old in good health. The chain joins TRBV11-3 to TRBJ2-2, with a weak D call TRBD1 (6 bases). The sample consisted of blood. CDR3 coding DNA: TGTGCCAGCAGCTCCCCGGGTGAGGGGGTTTTTGAGACCGGGGAGCTGTTTTTT. Amino acid sequence: CASSSPGEGVFETGELFF.